Listed below are T cell receptor beta chains from one sample, sequenced in a study of T-cell reconstitution after alpha-beta-depleted transplantation in children. One entry per CDR3 protein results from TCRdb running MiXCR on the PCR reads. The sample has around 700,000 distinct CDR3 sequences, around 13% seen once. The source material was PBMCs, sampled before TCRalphabeta/CD19-depleted stem cell transplant. These receptors were taken from a girl aged 2-10 years with congenital amegakaryocytic thrombocytopenia, due to receive a stem cell transplant. The CDR3 runs from the conserved cysteine through the conserved F or W. Each record gives: V gene, D gene, J gene, clone size, CDR3 protein, CDR3 DNA. The D gene is left open where the match is weak. Some rows have no size entry. The others give once, few or many, or a class for an expanded clone.

>TRBV10-3|TRBD2|TRBJ2-7|many
CAISDWTSGSSYEQYF
TGTGCCATCAGTGACTGGACTAGCGGGAGTTCCTACGAGCAGTACTTC
>TRBV7-9|TRBD2|TRBJ2-1|few
CASSLVSSGGSYNEQFF
TGTGCCAGCAGCTTAGTTTCGAGCGGGGGCTCCTACAATGAGCAGTTCTTC
>TRBV4-2|.|TRBJ2-4|many
CASSQEARTGRAQYF
TGTGCCAGCAGCCAAGAGGCCCGGACAGGGAGGGCTCAGTACTTC
>TRBV12-3/TRBV12-4|.|TRBJ2-2|.
CASSPGQRNKTGELFF
TGTGCCAGCAGCCCCGGACAGCGTAATAAAACCGGGGAGCTGTTTTTT
>TRBV14|.|TRBJ2-7|many
CASSQDVRQARSEQYF
TGTGCCAGCAGCCAAGATGTGCGGCAGGCCCGGAGCGAGCAGTACTTC
>TRBV5-1|TRBD1|TRBJ1-4|.
CASSLGTGEEKLFF
TGCGCCAGCAGCCTGGGGACAGGGGAAGAAAAACTGTTTTTT
>TRBV6-5|.|TRBJ1-2|.
CASSPQRYGYTF
TGTGCCAGCAGCCCACAGAGATATGGCTACACCTTC
>TRBV12-3/TRBV12-4|.|TRBJ2-1|many
CASGGNEQFF
TGTGCCAGCGGGGGCAATGAGCAGTTCTTC
>TRBV9|TRBD1|TRBJ2-7|.
CASSVATGGPYEQYF
TGTGCCAGCAGCGTAGCAACAGGGGGCCCCTACGAGCAGTACTTC
>TRBV20-1|.|TRBJ2-1|many
CSAPGTFYNEQFF
TGCAGTGCTCCTGGGACGTTCTACAATGAGCAGTTCTTC
>TRBV20-1|.|TRBJ2-1|many
CSARQAAANEQFF
TGCAGTGCTAGGCAAGCGGCAGCGAATGAGCAGTTCTTC
>TRBV20-1|TRBD2|TRBJ2-7|few
CSARDRRGTSGEVYEQYF
TGCAGTGCTAGAGATCGGAGAGGAACTAGCGGAGAGGTCTACGAGCAGTACTTC
>TRBV15|.|TRBJ2-2|.
CATSSTAIAGFPSNTGELFF
TGTGCCACCAGCAGTACGGCTATAGCAGGGTTTCCCAGTAACACCGGGGAGCTGTTTTTT
>TRBV7-6|TRBD2|TRBJ2-1|.
CASSPGLAESSYNEQFF
TGTGCCAGCAGCCCGGGACTAGCCGAGAGCTCCTACAATGAGCAGTTCTTC
>TRBV10-3|.|TRBJ2-3|many
CAISEERYTDTQYF
TGTGCCATCAGTGAGGAGCGGTACACAGATACGCAGTATTTT
>TRBV29-1|.|TRBJ2-3|.
CSVDQVGFTDTQYF
TGCAGCGTAGACCAGGTTGGGTTCACAGATACGCAGTATTTT
>TRBV12-3/TRBV12-4|.|TRBJ2-7|.
CASSFWGAAEHYEQYF
TGTGCCAGCAGTTTCTGGGGAGCGGCGGAACACTACGAGCAGTACTTC
>TRBV29-1|.|TRBJ1-1|.
CSVDRRGGTEAFF
TGCAGCGTTGATAGGAGGGGGGGGACTGAAGCTTTCTTT
>TRBV14|TRBD1|TRBJ2-7|.
CASSQETGGSEQYF
TGTGCCAGCAGCCAAGAAACAGGGGGGTCCGAGCAGTACTTC
>TRBV6-5|.|TRBJ2-7|few
CASSYRLNYEQYF
TGTGCCAGCAGTTACCGCCTGAATTACGAGCAGTACTTC
>TRBV5-1|TRBD1|TRBJ2-5|.
CASGDRDRVRETQYF
TGCGCCAGCGGTGACCGGGACAGGGTGCGAGAGACCCAGTACTTC
>TRBV27|.|TRBJ2-7|many
CASSFSSGAYEQYF
TGTGCCAGCAGTTTTAGTTCAGGGGCCTACGAGCAGTACTTC
>TRBV7-9|.|TRBJ2-7|many
CASSLAWEDEQYF
TGTGCCAGCAGCCTTGCATGGGAAGACGAGCAGTACTTC
>TRBV12-3/TRBV12-4|.|TRBJ2-3|many
CASTPPGTPYTQYF
TGTGCCAGCACCCCTCCTGGGACTCCTTATACGCAGTATTTT
>TRBV6-2/TRBV6-3|TRBD2|TRBJ2-1|once
CASSQIKGLAGPMSSYNEQFF
TGTGCCAGCAGCCAAATAAAGGGGCTAGCGGGGCCGATGAGCTCCTACAATGAGCAGTTCTTC
>TRBV5-1|.|TRBJ2-5|many
CASSLYVEETQYF
TGCGCCAGCAGCTTATATGTTGAAGAGACCCAGTACTTC
>TRBV10-3|TRBD1|TRBJ2-1|many
CAISRDRDNEQFF
TGTGCCATCAGCCGGGACAGGGACAATGAGCAGTTCTTC
>TRBV5-1|TRBD1|TRBJ2-2|.
CASSSGQAGTGELFF
TGCGCCAGCAGTTCGGGACAGGCGGGCACCGGGGAGCTGTTTTTT
>TRBV28|TRBD1|TRBJ2-1|.
CASSRPGQQFNEQFF
TGTGCCAGCTCTCGCCCGGGACAGCAGTTCAATGAGCAGTTCTTC
>TRBV28|.|TRBJ1-5|.
CASQPGFRSRSNQPQHF
TGTGCCAGCCAACCAGGGTTTAGGTCGAGAAGCAATCAGCCCCAGCATTTT
>TRBV29-1|.|TRBJ2-7|many
CSVRSSYEQYF
TGCAGCGTCCGAAGCTCCTACGAGCAGTACTTC
>TRBV6-1|TRBD2|TRBJ2-1|many
CASTVASGSSNEQFF
TGTGCCAGCACCGTAGCTAGCGGGAGCTCCAATGAGCAGTTCTTC
>TRBV27|TRBD2|TRBJ2-1|.
CASSMREGREQFF
TGTGCCAGCAGTATGCGGGAGGGCCGTGAGCAGTTCTTC
>TRBV6-5|.|TRBJ2-2|many
CASSYSIQATGELFF
TGTGCCAGCAGTTACTCGATTCAGGCTACCGGGGAGCTGTTTTTT
>TRBV28|.|TRBJ2-3|many
CASSGTALTDTQYF
TGTGCCAGCAGTGGTACAGCCCTCACAGATACGCAGTATTTT
>TRBV7-9|.|TRBJ2-1|few
CASSYPRSLRGEQFF
TGTGCCAGCAGCTACCCCCGTTCGTTACGGGGTGAGCAGTTCTTC
>TRBV12-3/TRBV12-4|.|TRBJ2-7|many
CATSLYVSYEQYF
TGTGCCACCTCGTTATACGTAAGCTACGAGCAGTACTTC
>TRBV20-1|.|TRBJ2-1|few
CSARVLGDGNEQFF
TGCAGTGCTAGAGTTCTAGGGGATGGGAATGAGCAGTTCTTC
>TRBV29-1|TRBD1|TRBJ1-1|many
CSVEGQGKHTEAFF
TGCAGCGTTGAAGGACAGGGGAAGCACACTGAAGCTTTCTTT
>TRBV12-3/TRBV12-4|.|TRBJ1-3|few
CASSANAQINSSGNTIYF
TGTGCCAGCAGTGCTAACGCACAGATCAACTCCTCTGGAAACACCATATATTTT
>TRBV27|TRBD2|TRBJ2-5|many
CASRPRLAAYQETQYF
TGTGCCAGCAGACCCCGACTAGCGGCGTACCAAGAGACCCAGTACTTC
>TRBV3-1|TRBD2|TRBJ2-1|few
CASSHSLAGDNNEQFF
TGTGCCAGCAGCCATTCACTAGCGGGAGACAACAATGAGCAGTTCTTC